These 27 T cell receptor beta chains were all obtained from the same sample, sequenced in a study of T cell repertoires in cytomegalovirus infection. Using its own MiXCR run on the reads, TCRdb lists one record per CDR3 protein. The sample records about 770,000 distinct CDR3 sequences, around 29% being singletons. No antigen is known for these receptors. Specimen: cultured CD8+ T cells from PBMCs, collected from culture after CMV antigen stimulation. These receptors were obtained from a human donor in good health (CMV status not recorded). Some clones in this sample may be carry-over from other donors' samples.

This clonotype was seen once. V is TRBV5-4 and J is TRBJ1-1, with D unclear. V gave up 0 bases and J gave up 1 base, with 10 bases separating them. CDR1 SGHNT and CDR2 YYREEE come from the germline V gene (reference sequence). The CDR3 totals 15 residues. CDR3 nucleotides: TGTGCCAGCAGCTTGGGGGATCCTGGGAACACTGAAGCTTTCTTT. Its protein is CASSLGDPGNTEAFF.

This clonotype has a count of ten or more. This chain links TRBV7-9 with TRBJ1-2; D perhaps matches TRBD1 (6 bases). CDR1 and CDR2 (germline): SEHNR, FQNEAQ (reference sequence). The CDR3 has 16 amino acids. Trimming removed 4 bases from V and 0 bases from J, with 15 bases in between. The CDR3 nucleotides read TGTGCCAGCAGCTACAGCCGGGACACTTCTAACTATGGCTACACCTTC. Its translation is CASSYSRDTSNYGYTF. Full variable domain (remainder filled in from reference TRBV7-9 and TRBJ1-2): DTGVSQNPRHKITKRGQNVTFRCDPISEHNRLYWYRQTLGQGPEFLTYFQNEAQLEKSRLLSDRFSAERPKGSFSTLEIQRTEQGDSAMYLCASSYSRDTSNYGYTFGSGTRLTVV.

To note about this clonotype: A read error may explain this, as a much larger clone is one base away. The V and J genes are TRBV13 and TRBJ2-2; 9 bases match TRBD1. Looked up from germline, CDR1 is PRHDT and CDR2 is FYEKMQ (reference sequence). The CDR3 sequence is 19 residues long. The CDR3 protein is CVSSPRDLTGGAVTGELFF. CDR3 nucleotide sequence: TGTGTCAGCAGCCCTAGGGACCTCACAGGGGGCGCGGTCACCGGGGAGCTGTTTTTT.

This clonotype has a handful of counts. The chain couples TRBV7-2 to TRBJ2-7, with TRBD2 matching over 9 bases. V shed 6 bases, J shed 3 bases, and the junction held 9 bases outside the gene matches. CDR1 is SGHTA, CDR2 FQGNSA, per germline. This CDR3 region has 15 residues. This chain's CDR3 is CASRLERGAHYEQYF. The CDR3 DNA reads as TGTGCCAGCAGGCTAGAGCGGGGGGCCCACTACGAGCAGTACTTC.

This clonotype was counted only a few times. The rearrangement links TRBV6-5 to TRBJ1-3; TRBD1 is a possible D gene (6 bases). Looked up from germline, CDR1 is MNHEY and CDR2 is SVGAGI. CDR3 length: 16 residues. Between the trimmed V and J ends, which lost 3 bases and 0 bases, there was a span of 12 bases. Here the CDR3 DNA reads TGTGCCAGCAGTTATGGTGCAGGGGACTCTGGAAACACCATATATTTT. This encodes CASSYGAGDSGNTIYF.

This clonotype occurred a few times. The chain is built from TRBV19 and TRBJ1-1; D gene uncertain. V was clipped by 4 bases and J by 4 bases, with 16 bases between them. Germline V CDR1 and CDR2: LNHDA, SQIVND (reference sequence). This CDR3 has 15 residues. The DNA of the CDR3 is TGTGCCAGTAGTAAAAACCGACCTAGCAGCACTGAAGCTTTCTTT. It encodes CASSKNRPSSTEAFF. The full variable domain, in which reference TRBV19 and TRBJ1-1 provide the parts outside the CDR3, is DGGITQSPKYLFRKEGQNVTLSCEQNLNHDAMYWYRQDPGQGLRLIYYSQIVNDFQKGDIAEGYSVSREKKESFPLTVTSAQKNPTAFYLCASSKNRPSSTEAFFGQGTRLTVV.

The chain carries TRBV7-9 and TRBJ2-7; no definite D call. The CDR3 has 11 residues. Germline V gene data show CDR1 as SEHNR and CDR2 as FQNEAQ (reference sequence). V was trimmed by 4 bases and J by 6 bases, leaving 7 bases between them. The CDR3 nucleotides read TGTGCCAGCAGCTATAGGAGCGAGCAGTACTTC. It specifies CASSYRSEQYF.

Details on this clonotype: This likely comes from a read error, as the CDR3 has no conserved phenylalanine or tryptophan at its end. V gene TRBV12-3 or TRBV12-4 combines with J gene TRBJ2-7; D might be TRBD1 (5 bases). Deletions cut 10 bases from V and 4 bases from J, with 17 bases between. The CDR3 is made up of 13 amino acids. CDR3 coding DNA: TGTGCCACTACGAGACAAGGGGAATACGAGCAGTACCTC. Translating gives CATTRQGEYEQYL.

The chain couples TRBV4-1 to TRBJ2-7; TRBD1 might be the D (6 bases). Germline V gives CDR1 MGHRA, CDR2 YSYEKL. V was shortened by 4 bases and J by 2 bases, with 12 bases between the two germline ends. CDR3 length equals 14 residues. CDR3: CASSRGQQPYEQYF. The CDR3, as DNA: TGCGCCAGCAGCCGTGGACAGCAACCCTACGAGCAGTACTTC.

This chain joins TRBV6-5 and TRBJ2-3; 7 nucleotides align to TRBD2. V dropped 8 bases and J dropped 6; count of bases not matched to a gene: 5. The CDR3 is 12 amino acids. Germline values: CDR1 MNHEY, CDR2 SVGAGI. The CDR3 spells CASSGGIDTQYF. CDR3 coding DNA: TGTGCCAGCTCCGGGGGGATTGATACGCAGTATTTT.

In its sample, this clonotype was seen a few times. V is TRBV4-1 and J is TRBJ2-7, with TRBD2 matching 13 bases. The junction had 3 bases not matched to a gene; V was cut back by 4 bases and J by 3 bases. Germline loops: CDR1 MGHRA, CDR2 YSYEKL. This CDR3 contains 15 residues. This CDR3 is CASSRLAGGDYEQYV. The DNA of the CDR3 is TGCGCCAGCAGCCGACTAGCGGGGGGCGACTACGAGCAGTACGTC.

The CDR3 reads CASSYSSGGNGYTF. The DNA for the CDR3 is TGTGCCAGCAGTTACTCGTCAGGGGGCAATGGCTACACCTTC. This chain links TRBV6-6 with TRBJ1-2; 8 bases are shared with TRBD1. The CDR3 totals 14 residues. Looked up from germline, CDR1 is MNHNY and CDR2 is SVGAGI (reference sequence). J gave up 6 bases and V 0 bases, and 3 bases lay outside the gene matches.

A few counts support this clonotype. The chain joins TRBV27 to TRBJ2-7; possibly TRBD1 for D (6 bases). The CDR3 sequence is 13 residues long. V lost 8 bases and J 2 bases, leaving 13 bases between the germline ends. Germline V gives CDR1 MNHEY, CDR2 SMNVEV (reference sequence). The CDR3 sequence is CASGPTGTYEQYF. In DNA, the CDR3 is TGTGCCAGCGGCCCCACAGGGACCTACGAGCAGTACTTC.

The chain is built from TRBV7-3 and TRBJ2-1; D possibly uses TRBD1 or TRBD2 (6 bases each). The CDR3 is 13 amino acids. CDR1 SGHTA and CDR2 FQGTGA come from the germline V gene. V was cut by 3 bases and J by 8 bases, with 11 bases left in between. The CDR3: CASSLFGGDEQFF. The CDR3 region has the DNA TGTGCCAGCAGCTTGTTCGGGGGCGATGAGCAGTTCTTC.

This rearrangement joins TRBV6-1 to TRBJ2-2; D is uncertain. Germline values: CDR1 MNHNS, CDR2 SASEGT. The V end lost 3 bases, the J end lost 1 base, and 3 bases lay between the germline ends. The CDR3 extends over 13 amino acids. The CDR3 reads CASSDENTGELFF. The CDR3 coding sequence is TGTGCCAGCAGTGACGAGAACACCGGGGAGCTGTTTTTT.

This clonotype was seen a handful of times. The chain joins TRBV19 to TRBJ2-2; 7 bases line up with TRBD1. The CDR3 length is 16 residues. Germline assignment: CDR1 LNHDA and CDR2 SQIVND (reference sequence). With 3 bases clipped from V and 0 bases from J, the junction kept 4 bases outside the gene matches. In DNA form, the CDR3 reads TGTGCCAGTAGTATCCACAGGGGAACGAACACCGGGGAGCTGTTTTTT. Its translation: CASSIHRGTNTGELFF.

This clonotype was observed many times. The rearrangement uses TRBV7-8 and TRBJ2-7, with D hard to call. CDR1 and CDR2 (germline): SGHVS, FQNEAQ. V lost 4 bases, J lost 6 bases, and 13 bases lay in between. CDR3 length: 13 amino acids. CDR3 region: CASSSGPLGEQYF. The CDR3 bases are TGTGCCAGCAGCTCGGGCCCTCTGGGCGAGCAGTACTTC.

This chain links TRBV7-9 with TRBJ1-1, with a possible D match to TRBD1 (6 bases). CDR3 size: 15 residues. Germline assignment: CDR1 SEHNR and CDR2 FQNEAQ (reference sequence). Trimming cost V 3 bases and J 2 bases, with 13 bases left between them. The CDR3, as DNA: TGTGCCAGCAGCTTTCGGGGGGCCGGAAACACTGAAGCTTTCTTT. It encodes CASSFRGAGNTEAFF.

In its sample, this clonotype was seen many times. The chain employs TRBV7-8 and TRBJ2-1; 9 nucleotides match TRBD1. The germline gives CDR1 SGHVS, CDR2 FQNEAQ. The CDR3 is made up of 16 amino acids. V lost 2 bases, J lost 1 base, and 3 bases stayed unmatched. This CDR3 reads CASSLTGGYSYNEQFF. CDR3 nucleotide sequence: TGTGCCAGCAGCTTAACAGGGGGCTATTCCTACAATGAGCAGTTCTTC.

The gene calls are TRBV6-1 and TRBJ1-2; no clear D. Trimming shortened V by 2 bases and J by 5 bases, and 9 bases separated the two germline ends. The CDR3 length is 13 residues. Germline loops: CDR1 MNHNS, CDR2 SASEGT. The CDR3 DNA reads as TGTGCCAGCAGTGAACTGTGGGGATATGGCTACACCTTC. Residues: CASSELWGYGYTF.

This clonotype turned up a few times. J is TRBJ1-1 and V is TRBV6-2 or TRBV6-3; weak D call: TRBD1 (6 bases). The germline V and J ends were trimmed by 7 bases and 8 bases, with 20 bases remaining between them. CDR1 and CDR2 from the germline V gene are MNHEY and SVGEGT. The CDR3 is 14 residues long. The CDR3 DNA is TGTGCCAGCAATGAACCGGGACACCTCGTCGAAGCTTTCTTT. It yields the protein CASNEPGHLVEAFF.

J is TRBJ1-1 and V is TRBV6-5, with no clear D. The germline V and J ends were trimmed by 0 bases and 5 bases, with 16 bases remaining between them. The CDR3 runs to 16 residues. Germline V gene lookup returns CDR1 MNHEY and CDR2 SVGAGI. The CDR3 region is CASSYSLVKGLTEAFF. CDR3 coding DNA: TGTGCCAGCAGTTACTCGTTGGTTAAGGGCCTAACTGAAGCTTTCTTT.

In this sample, this clonotype turned up a few times. The chain is built from TRBV6-2 or TRBV6-3 and TRBJ1-1; weak D call: TRBD1 (5 bases). CDR1 and CDR2 from the germline V gene are MNHEY and SVGEGT. V was pared by 0 bases and J by 0 bases, with 14 bases between. The CDR3 loop spans 17 amino acids. DNA of the CDR3: TGTGCCAGCAGTTACTCGGACACCCAAACTCTGAACACTGAAGCTTTCTTT. It is translated as CASSYSDTQTLNTEAFF.

This rearrangement joins TRBV6-2 or TRBV6-3 to TRBJ2-1; D remains ambiguous. V was pared by 0 bases and J by 0 bases, with 24 bases between. This CDR3 region has 21 residues. Per the germline V gene, CDR1 is MNHEY and CDR2 is SVGEGT. The CDR3 spells CASSYSRLPVGSASSYNEQFF. CDR3 DNA: TGTGCCAGCAGTTACTCAAGACTCCCCGTTGGCTCGGCGAGCTCCTACAATGAGCAGTTCTTC.

This chain connects TRBV24-1 to TRBJ2-1; unclear D gene. This CDR3 has 12 residues. V was shortened by 1 base and J by 9 bases, with 6 bases between the two germline ends. The germline gives CDR1 KGHDR, CDR2 SFDVKD. The CDR3 is CATSDLGPEQFF. The CDR3 nucleotides are TGTGCCACCAGTGATTTAGGACCTGAGCAGTTCTTC.

This clonotype was detected only a few times. The chain has TRBV7-9 and TRBJ2-1, with D unclear. V lost 2 bases and J 4 bases, leaving 15 bases between the germline ends. The CDR3 contains 16 residues. Germline CDR1 and CDR2: SEHNR and FQNEAQ (reference sequence). CDR3 sequence: CASSLPTSGSYNEQFF. Written as DNA, the CDR3 is TGTGCCAGCAGCTTACCGACATCAGGCAGTTACAATGAGCAGTTCTTC.

This clonotype occurred a few times. This chain connects TRBV7-9 to TRBJ1-2; D is uncertain. From germline, CDR1 is SEHNR and CDR2 FQNEAQ (reference sequence). The CDR3 spans 14 residues. The V end lost 1 base, the J end lost 4 bases, and 10 bases lay between the germline ends. The CDR3 DNA sequence: TGTGCCAGCAGCTTAGAGGGAATTCTCTATGGCTACACCTTC. Its protein product is CASSLEGILYGYTF.